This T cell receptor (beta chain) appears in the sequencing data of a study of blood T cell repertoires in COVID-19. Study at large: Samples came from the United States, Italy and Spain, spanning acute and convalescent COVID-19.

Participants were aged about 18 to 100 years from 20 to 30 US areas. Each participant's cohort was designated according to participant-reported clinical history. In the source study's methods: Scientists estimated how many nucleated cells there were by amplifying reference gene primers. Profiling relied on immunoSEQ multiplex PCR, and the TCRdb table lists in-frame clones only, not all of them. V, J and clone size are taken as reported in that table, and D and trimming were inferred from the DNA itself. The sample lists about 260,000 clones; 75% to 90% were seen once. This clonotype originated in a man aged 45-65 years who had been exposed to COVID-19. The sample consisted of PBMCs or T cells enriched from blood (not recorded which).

CDR3 bases: TGTGCCAGCAGCAAGACATTTAGCAATCAGCCCCAGCATTTT. Translating it yields CASSKTFSNQPQHF. The chain is built from TRBV7-2 and TRBJ1-5, with D hard to call. CDR1 is SGHTA and CDR2 is FQGNSA in the germline V gene. The V end was cut by 5 bases, the J end by 0 bases, with 8 bases between. The CDR3 runs to 14 residues.